This TCR beta chain is drawn from a study of blood T cell dynamics during melanoma immunotherapy. Study-wide context: Patients with metastatic melanoma got pembrolizumab or nivolumab-ipilimumab as first-line care.

Findings and limits, study-wide: Unlike progressors, later disease-control patients had W3 repertoires gaining clonality or diversity. Whether repertoire-driving clones were melanoma-specific could not be determined.

This clone was counted a single time. The antigen is not known. Time point noted: week 3, after first cycle of checkpoint inhibitor. Patients had no prior systemic cancer treatment, immunosuppressants or other active cancers. Germline V gives CDR1 DFQATT, CDR2 SNEGSKA (reference sequence). V was shortened by 6 bases and J by 1 base, with 4 bases between the two germline ends. The CDR3 is 11 amino acids. The table came from immunoSEQ multiplex PCR; TCRdb's copy has only in-frame clones and leaves some out. Of roughly 30,000 clones listed, over 80% are singletons. The sequenced sample was blood, obtained from a patient treated with checkpoint blockade. The genes are TRBV20-1 and TRBJ1-3; D unresolved. This clonotype originated in a human donor with melanoma. The CDR3 region is CSARSGNTIYF. CDR3 DNA sequence: TGCAGTGCCCGATCTGGAAACACCATATATTTT.